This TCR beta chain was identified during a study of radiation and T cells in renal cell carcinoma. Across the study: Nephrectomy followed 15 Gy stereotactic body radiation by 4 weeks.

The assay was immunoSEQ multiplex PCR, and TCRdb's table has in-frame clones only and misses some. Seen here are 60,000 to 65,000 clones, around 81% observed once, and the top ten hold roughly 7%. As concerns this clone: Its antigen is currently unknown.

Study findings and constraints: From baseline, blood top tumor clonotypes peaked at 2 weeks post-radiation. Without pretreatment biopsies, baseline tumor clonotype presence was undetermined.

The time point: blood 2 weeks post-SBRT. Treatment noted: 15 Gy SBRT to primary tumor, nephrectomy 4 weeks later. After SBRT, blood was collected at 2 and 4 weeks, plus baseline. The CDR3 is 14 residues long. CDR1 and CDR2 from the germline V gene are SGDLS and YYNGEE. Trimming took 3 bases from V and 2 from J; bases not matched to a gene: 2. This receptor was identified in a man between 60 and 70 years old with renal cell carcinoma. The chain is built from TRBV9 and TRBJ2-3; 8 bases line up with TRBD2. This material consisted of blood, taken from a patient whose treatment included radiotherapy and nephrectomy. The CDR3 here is CASSGGRNTDTQYF. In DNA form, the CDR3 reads TGTGCCAGCAGCGGCGGGAGGAACACAGATACGCAGTATTTT.